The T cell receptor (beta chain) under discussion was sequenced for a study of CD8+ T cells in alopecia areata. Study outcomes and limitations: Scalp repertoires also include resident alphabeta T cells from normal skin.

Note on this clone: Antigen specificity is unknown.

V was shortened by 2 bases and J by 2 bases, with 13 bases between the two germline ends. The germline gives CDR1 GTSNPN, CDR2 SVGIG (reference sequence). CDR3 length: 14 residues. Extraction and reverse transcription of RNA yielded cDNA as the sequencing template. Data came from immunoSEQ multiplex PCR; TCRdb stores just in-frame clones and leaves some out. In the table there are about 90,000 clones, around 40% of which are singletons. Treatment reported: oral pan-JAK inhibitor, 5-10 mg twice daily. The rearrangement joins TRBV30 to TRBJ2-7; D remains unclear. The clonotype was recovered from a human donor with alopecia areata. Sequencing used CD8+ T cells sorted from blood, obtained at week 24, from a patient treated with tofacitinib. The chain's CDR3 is CAWSQGVGPYEQYF. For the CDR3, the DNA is TGTGCCTGGAGTCAAGGTGTCGGCCCCTACGAGCAGTACTTC.